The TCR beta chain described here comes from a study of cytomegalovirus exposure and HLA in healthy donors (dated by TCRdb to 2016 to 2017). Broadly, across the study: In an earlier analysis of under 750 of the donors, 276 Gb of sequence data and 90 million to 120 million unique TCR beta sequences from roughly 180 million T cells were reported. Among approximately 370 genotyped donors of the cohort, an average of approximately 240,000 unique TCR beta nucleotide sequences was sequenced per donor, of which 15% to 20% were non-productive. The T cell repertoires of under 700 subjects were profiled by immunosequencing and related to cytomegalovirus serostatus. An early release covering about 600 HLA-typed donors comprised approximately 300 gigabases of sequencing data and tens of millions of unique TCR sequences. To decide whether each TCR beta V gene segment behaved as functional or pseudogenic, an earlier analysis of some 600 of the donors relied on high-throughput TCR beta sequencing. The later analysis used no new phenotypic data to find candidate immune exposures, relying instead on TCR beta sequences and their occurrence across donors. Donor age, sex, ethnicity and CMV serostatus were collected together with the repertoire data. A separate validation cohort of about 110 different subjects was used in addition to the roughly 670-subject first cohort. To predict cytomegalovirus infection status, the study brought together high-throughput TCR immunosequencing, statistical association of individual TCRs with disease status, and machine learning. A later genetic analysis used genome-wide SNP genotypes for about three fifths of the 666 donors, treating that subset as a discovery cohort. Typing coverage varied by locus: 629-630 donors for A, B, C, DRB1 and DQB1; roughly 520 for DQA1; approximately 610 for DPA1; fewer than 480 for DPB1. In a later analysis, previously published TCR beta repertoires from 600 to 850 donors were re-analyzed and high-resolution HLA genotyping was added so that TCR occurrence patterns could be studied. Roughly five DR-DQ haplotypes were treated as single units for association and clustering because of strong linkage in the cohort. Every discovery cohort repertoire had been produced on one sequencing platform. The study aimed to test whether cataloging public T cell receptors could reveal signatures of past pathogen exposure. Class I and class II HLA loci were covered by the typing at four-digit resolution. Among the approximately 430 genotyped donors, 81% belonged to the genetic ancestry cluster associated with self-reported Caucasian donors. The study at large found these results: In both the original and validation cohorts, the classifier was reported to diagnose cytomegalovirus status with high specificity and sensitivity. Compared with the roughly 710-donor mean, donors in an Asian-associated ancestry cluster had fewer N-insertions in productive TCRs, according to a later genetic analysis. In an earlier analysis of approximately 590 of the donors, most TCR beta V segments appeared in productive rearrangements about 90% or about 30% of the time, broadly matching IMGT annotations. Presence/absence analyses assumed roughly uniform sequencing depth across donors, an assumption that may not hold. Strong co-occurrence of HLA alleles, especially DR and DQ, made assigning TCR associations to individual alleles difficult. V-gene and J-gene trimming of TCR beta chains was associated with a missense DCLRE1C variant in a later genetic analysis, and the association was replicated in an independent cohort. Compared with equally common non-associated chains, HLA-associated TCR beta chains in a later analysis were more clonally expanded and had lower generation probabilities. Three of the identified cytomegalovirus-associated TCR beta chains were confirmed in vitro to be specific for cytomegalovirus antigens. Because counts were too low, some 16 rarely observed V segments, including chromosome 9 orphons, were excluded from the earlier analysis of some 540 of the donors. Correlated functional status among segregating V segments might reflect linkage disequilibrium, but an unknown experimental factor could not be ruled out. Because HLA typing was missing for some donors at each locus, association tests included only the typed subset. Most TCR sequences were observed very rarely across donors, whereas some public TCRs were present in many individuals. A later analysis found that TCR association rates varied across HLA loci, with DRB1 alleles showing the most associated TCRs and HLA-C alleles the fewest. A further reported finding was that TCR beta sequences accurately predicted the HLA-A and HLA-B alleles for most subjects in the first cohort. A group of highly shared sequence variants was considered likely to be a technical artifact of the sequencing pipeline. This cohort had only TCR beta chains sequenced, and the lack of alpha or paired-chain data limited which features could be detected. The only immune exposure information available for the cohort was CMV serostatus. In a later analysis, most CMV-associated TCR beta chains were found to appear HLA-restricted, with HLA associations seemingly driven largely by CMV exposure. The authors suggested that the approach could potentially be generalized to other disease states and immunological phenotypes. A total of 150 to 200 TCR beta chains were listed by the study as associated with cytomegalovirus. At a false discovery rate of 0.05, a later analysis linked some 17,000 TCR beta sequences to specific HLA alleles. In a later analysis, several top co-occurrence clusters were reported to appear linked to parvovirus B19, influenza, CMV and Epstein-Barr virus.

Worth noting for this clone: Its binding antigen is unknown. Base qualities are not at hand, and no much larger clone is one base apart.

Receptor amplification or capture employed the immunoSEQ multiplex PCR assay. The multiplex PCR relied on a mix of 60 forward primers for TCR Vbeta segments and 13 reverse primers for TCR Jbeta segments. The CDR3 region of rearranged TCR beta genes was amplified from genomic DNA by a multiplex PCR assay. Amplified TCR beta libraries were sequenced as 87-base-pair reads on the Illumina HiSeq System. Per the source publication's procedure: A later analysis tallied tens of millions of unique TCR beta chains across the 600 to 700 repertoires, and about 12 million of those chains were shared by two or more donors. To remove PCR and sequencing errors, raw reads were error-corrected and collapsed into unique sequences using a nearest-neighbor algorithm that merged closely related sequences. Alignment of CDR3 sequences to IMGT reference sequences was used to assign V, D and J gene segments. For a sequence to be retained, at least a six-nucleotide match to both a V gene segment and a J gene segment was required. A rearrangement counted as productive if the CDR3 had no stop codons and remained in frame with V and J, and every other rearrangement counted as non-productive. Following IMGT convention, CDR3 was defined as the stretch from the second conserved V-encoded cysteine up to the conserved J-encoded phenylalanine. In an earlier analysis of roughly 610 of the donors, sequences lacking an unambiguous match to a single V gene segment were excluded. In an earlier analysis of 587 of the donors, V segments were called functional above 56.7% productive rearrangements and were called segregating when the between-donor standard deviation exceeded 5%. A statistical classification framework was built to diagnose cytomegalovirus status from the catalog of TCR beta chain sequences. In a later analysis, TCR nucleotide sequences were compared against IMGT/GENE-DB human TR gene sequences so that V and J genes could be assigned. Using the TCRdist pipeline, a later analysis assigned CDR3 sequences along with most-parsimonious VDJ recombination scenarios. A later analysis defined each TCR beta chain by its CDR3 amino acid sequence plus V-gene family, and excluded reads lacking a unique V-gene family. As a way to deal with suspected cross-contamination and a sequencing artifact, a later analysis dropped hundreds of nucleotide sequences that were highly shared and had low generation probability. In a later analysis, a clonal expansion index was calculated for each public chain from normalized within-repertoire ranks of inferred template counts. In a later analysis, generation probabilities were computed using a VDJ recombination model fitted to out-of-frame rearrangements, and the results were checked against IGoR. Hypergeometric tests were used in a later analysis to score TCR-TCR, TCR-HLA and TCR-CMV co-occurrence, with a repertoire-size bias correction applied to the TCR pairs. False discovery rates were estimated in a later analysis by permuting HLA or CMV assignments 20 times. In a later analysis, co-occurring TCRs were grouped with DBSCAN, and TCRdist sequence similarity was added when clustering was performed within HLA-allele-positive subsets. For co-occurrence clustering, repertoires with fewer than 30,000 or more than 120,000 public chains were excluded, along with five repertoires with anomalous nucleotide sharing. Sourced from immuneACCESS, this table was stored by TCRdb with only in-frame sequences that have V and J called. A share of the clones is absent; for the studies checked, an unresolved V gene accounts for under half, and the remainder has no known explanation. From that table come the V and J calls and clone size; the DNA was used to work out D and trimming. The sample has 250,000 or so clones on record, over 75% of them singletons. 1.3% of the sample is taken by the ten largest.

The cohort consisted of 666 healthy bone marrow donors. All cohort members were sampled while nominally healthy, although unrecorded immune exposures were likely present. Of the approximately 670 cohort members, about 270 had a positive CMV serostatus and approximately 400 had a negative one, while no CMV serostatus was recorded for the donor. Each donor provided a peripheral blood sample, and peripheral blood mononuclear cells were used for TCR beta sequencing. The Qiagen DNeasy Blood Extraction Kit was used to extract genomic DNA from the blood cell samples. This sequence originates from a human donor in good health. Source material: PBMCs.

CDR3 region: CASRLAFGTDTQYF. In nucleotide form, the sequence is TGTGCCAGCAGACTAGCTTTCGGCACAGATACGCAGTATTTT. The chain couples TRBV7-8 to TRBJ2-3, and possibly TRBD2, on 6 matching bases. The junction carries 11 bases between V and J, which are trimmed by 6 bases and 1 base respectively. Counted from cysteine to phenylalanine, this CDR3 has 14 amino acids. The kept DNA is CDR3 alone, 42 bases in frame from the first base. CDR1 SGHVS and CDR2 FQNEAQ were looked up in the germline V gene.